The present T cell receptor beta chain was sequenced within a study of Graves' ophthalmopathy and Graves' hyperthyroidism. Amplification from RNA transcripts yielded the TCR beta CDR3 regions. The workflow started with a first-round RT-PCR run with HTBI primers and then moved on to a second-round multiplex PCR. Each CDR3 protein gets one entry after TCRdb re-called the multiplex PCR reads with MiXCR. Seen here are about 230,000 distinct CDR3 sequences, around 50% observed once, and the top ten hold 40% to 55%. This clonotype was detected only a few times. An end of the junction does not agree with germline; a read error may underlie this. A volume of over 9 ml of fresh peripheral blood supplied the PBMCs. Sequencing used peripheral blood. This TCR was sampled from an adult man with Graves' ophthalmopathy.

The CDR3 spells CASSVYNSPLHF. CDR3 coding DNA: TGCGCCAGCAGTGTTTATAATTCACCCCTCCACTTT. The chain combines TRBV9 with TRBJ1-6, with D uncertain. CDR1 is SGDLS and CDR2 is YYNGEE in the germline V gene. The CDR3 length is 12 residues.